Shown below are 18 T cell receptor beta chains from a single sample sequenced in a study of blood T cell repertoires in COVID-19. Repertoires were generated with immunoSEQ multiplex PCR, while TCRdb's copy carries only in-frame clones and drops some. The table records about 240,000 clones, just under 85% of them present only once. The sequencing input was peripheral blood. These receptors were taken from a woman at least 80 years old with acute or convalescent COVID-19.

This clone was picked up a small number of times. The V gene is TRBV30, the J gene TRBJ1-6; possible D gene TRBD1, 6 bases. Germline CDR1 GTSNPN, CDR2 SVGIG (reference sequence). Trimming left V 0 bases short and J 4 bases short, with 16 bases between. The CDR3 length is 17 residues. CDR3 sequence: CAWSVRRGGLYNSPLHF. The CDR3 DNA is TGTGCCTGGAGTGTACGCAGGGGTGGACTGTATAATTCACCCCTCCACTTT.

This clone was seen a few times. Other DNA sequences in this sample translate to the same CDR3. The V call is TRBV7-3, the J call TRBJ1-1; perhaps TRBD1 as D (5 bases). The germline V gene encodes CDR1 SGHTA and CDR2 FQGTGA. Between the trimmed V and J ends, which lost 0 bases and 1 base, there was a span of 6 bases. The length of the CDR3 is 14 residues. The DNA for the CDR3 is TGTGCCAGCAGCTTAACGGGGGGGAACACTGAAGCTTTCTTT. Its protein product is CASSLTGGNTEAFF.

The chain joins TRBV6-5 to TRBJ1-4; 7 nucleotides align to TRBD1. This CDR3 contains 14 residues. Looked up from germline, CDR1 is MNHEY and CDR2 is SVGAGI. The trim removed 6 bases at V and 3 bases at J, leaving 4 bases unmatched. The CDR3 sequence is CASRVTGPNEKLFF. The DNA of the CDR3 is TGTGCCAGCAGGGTGACAGGGCCTAATGAAAAACTGTTTTTT.

V and J are TRBV4-1 and TRBJ2-2; 15 bases fit TRBD2. Germline values: CDR1 MGHRA, CDR2 YSYEKL. The CDR3 is 17 amino acids. The junction had 4 bases not matched to a gene; V was cut back by 4 bases and J by 4 bases. The CDR3 sequence is CASSPGGLAGGTGELFF. CDR3 nucleotides: TGCGCCAGCAGCCCAGGGGGACTAGCGGGGGGCACCGGGGAGCTGTTTTTT.

The chain links TRBV5-1 to TRBJ2-1; D is perhaps TRBD1 (5 bases). CDR1 and CDR2 (germline): SGHRS, YFSETQ. This CDR3 has 12 amino acids. V lost 4 bases to trimming and J lost 9 bases, with 11 bases between them. This CDR3 is CASSPPGAEQFF. CDR3 DNA sequence: TGCGCCAGCAGCCCTCCTGGGGCTGAGCAGTTCTTC.

As for this clone: In the same sample, other DNA sequences code for this CDR3. The V gene is TRBV5-1, the J gene TRBJ2-7; 8 bases are a match to TRBD2. Germline CDR1 reads SGHRS; CDR2 reads YFSETQ. The V and J ends lost 2 bases and 1 base, in that order; junction bases with no gene match: 2. This CDR3 region has 14 residues. The CDR3 loop reads CASSLVAGSYEQYF. The DNA for the CDR3 is TGCGCCAGCAGCTTAGTAGCGGGGTCCTACGAGCAGTACTTC. Looking up the rest from reference TRBV5-1 and TRBJ2-7 gives the full variable domain: KAGVTQTPRYLIKTRGQQVTLSCSPISGHRSVSWYQQTPGQGLQFLFEYFSETQRNKGNFPGRFSGRQFSNSRSEMNVSTLELGDSALYLCASSLVAGSYEQYFGPGTRLTVT.

This clone was counted many times. This chain connects TRBV27 to TRBJ1-6; no definite D call. Germline V lookup: CDR1 MNHEY, CDR2 SMNVEV (reference sequence). V was clipped by 3 bases and J by 5 bases, with 5 bases between them. This CDR3 contains 13 residues. The CDR3 reads CASSFSDNSPLHF. CDR3 bases: TGTGCCAGCAGTTTCTCGGATAATTCACCCCTCCACTTT.

This chain links TRBV10-2 with TRBJ1-2; D remains ambiguous. V was cut by 2 bases and J by 4 bases, with 8 bases left in between. Per germline, CDR1 WSHSY and CDR2 SAAADI. This CDR3 region has 13 residues. DNA for the CDR3: TGCGCCAGCAGTGAGGTGGAGGGCTATGGCTACACCTTC. Its protein is CASSEVEGYGYTF.

The chain uses TRBV4-1 and TRBJ2-1, with a weak D call TRBD2 (6 bases). CDR1 is MGHRA, CDR2 YSYEKL, per germline. V was shortened by 0 bases and J by 2 bases, with 26 bases between the two germline ends. The CDR3 extends over 21 amino acids. Here the CDR3 DNA reads TGCGCCAGCAGCCAAGATCGGAGGGCGAAACTTCCCACCTCTACCTACAATGAGCAGTTCTTC. It yields the protein CASSQDRRAKLPTSTYNEQFF.

This sequence joins TRBV27 and TRBJ1-6; possibly TRBD1 for D (5 bases). Germline loops: CDR1 MNHEY, CDR2 SMNVEV (reference sequence). CDR3 length: 18 residues. The ends were cut back, 0 bases at V and 6 bases at J, with 18 bases in the middle. CDR3 residues: CASSLSFVGAARNSPLHF. The DNA for the CDR3 is TGTGCCAGCAGTTTATCGTTTGTTGGGGCCGCACGTAATTCACCCCTCCACTTT.

The chain joins TRBV5-1 to TRBJ1-1; no clear D. Between the trimmed V and J ends, which lost 7 bases and 1 base, there was a span of 14 bases. Germline CDR1 reads SGHRS; CDR2 reads YFSETQ. The CDR3 runs 14 residues. This chain's CDR3 is CASSNGVGNTEAFF. CDR3 in DNA: TGCGCCAGCTCCAACGGGGTGGGGAACACTGAAGCTTTCTTT.

The chain employs TRBV6-2 or TRBV6-3 and TRBJ1-5; no clear D gene. CDR1 and CDR2 (germline): MNHEY, SVGEGT. Between the trimmed V and J ends, which lost 0 bases and 1 base, there was a span of 10 bases. The CDR3 sequence is 16 residues long. The CDR3: CASSYSAGGSNQPQHF. In nucleotides, the CDR3 is TGTGCCAGCAGTTACTCCGCAGGTGGGAGCAATCAGCCCCAGCATTTT.

The V and J genes are TRBV7-9 and TRBJ2-1; a possible D gene is TRBD2 (5 bases). Trimming stripped 2 bases from V and 4 bases from J, with 15 bases between. The CDR3 loop spans 16 amino acids. CDR1 and CDR2 (germline): SEHNR, FQNEAQ (reference sequence). The CDR3 bases are TGTGCCAGCAGCTTATTACGGGATATGGAGTACAATGAGCAGTTCTTC. Translated: CASSLLRDMEYNEQFF.

This chain uses TRBV18 with TRBJ2-7; 8 nucleotides match TRBD1. The CDR3 runs to 14 residues. Trimming cost V 4 bases and J 2 bases; bases outside gene matches: 4. Per the germline V gene, CDR1 is KGHSH and CDR2 is LQKENI. The CDR3 DNA is TGTGCCAGCTCACTACAACAGGGGGCCTACGAGCAGTACTTC. Translated, it gives CASSLQQGAYEQYF.

CDR3 DNA sequence: TGTGCCAGCAGTTCCCCCCGGGGGGCCAGTACTGAAGCTTTCTTT. Translated: CASSSPRGASTEAFF. V and J are TRBV27 and TRBJ1-1; perhaps TRBD1 as D (6 bases). This CDR3 contains 15 residues. V was clipped by 4 bases and J by 5 bases, with 17 bases between them. Germline V gene data show CDR1 as MNHEY and CDR2 as SMNVEV (reference sequence).

V and J are TRBV5-6 and TRBJ1-2; the D is unclear. V lost 6 bases and J lost 3, with 24 bases in between. This CDR3 contains 17 residues. Germline V lookup: CDR1 SGHDT, CDR2 YYEEEE. The CDR3: CASTGGIGPFKYYGYTF. The CDR3 DNA reads TGTGCCAGCACAGGAGGGATTGGACCTTTTAAATACTATGGCTACACCTTC.

This clone was seen a few times. The chain is built from TRBV18 and TRBJ1-1; D remains unclear. Germline CDR1 reads KGHSH; CDR2 reads LQKENI. Deletions cut 3 bases from V and 1 base from J, with 15 bases between. The CDR3 runs to 16 residues. CDR3 loop: CASSPNRGGANTEAFF. CDR3 bases: TGTGCCAGCTCACCCAATCGGGGTGGAGCGAACACTGAAGCTTTCTTT. Looking up the rest from reference TRBV18 and TRBJ1-1 gives the full variable domain: NAGVMQNPRHLVRRRGQEARLRCSPMKGHSHVYWYRQLPEEGLKFMVYLQKENIIDESGMPKERFSAEFPKEGPSILRIQQVVRGDSAAYFCASSPNRGGANTEAFFGQGTRLTVV.

This clone was seen only once. Germline is not matched at one junction end, which may reflect a read error. This rearrangement joins TRBV30 to TRBJ1-1; D possibly corresponds to TRBD1 (6 bases). This CDR3 spans 11 amino acids. Germline CDR1 is GTSNPN and CDR2 is SVGIG (reference sequence). CDR3 bases: TGTGCCTGGAGTGTACAAGCACAGGGTTCCTTT. Translating gives CAWSVQAQGSF.